The rows below give T cell receptor beta chains drawn from one sample of a study of beta chain features in type 1 diabetes. Only in-frame clones appear in the TCRdb table, and some are missing; sequencing was by immunoSEQ multiplex PCR. The sample lists a few hundred thousand clones; 9.6% were seen once. The sequenced sample was central memory CD4+ T cells from blood. Source of these receptors: a man younger than 40 with type 1 diabetes. Both conserved end residues are part of each CDR3. D genes are given only for firm matches. Clone size is given for some rows only: seen once, a few or many times, or a class if the clone is expanded.

-	-	TRBV4-1	TRBJ1-2	CASSLNTGSNYGYTF	TGCGCCAGCAGCCTAAATACAGGATCTAACTATGGCTACACCTTC
-	few	TRBV27	TRBJ1-1	CASRAGTGGNTEAFF	TGTGCCAGCAGGGCCGGCACAGGTGGGAACACTGAAGCTTTCTTT
-	-	TRBV7-3	TRBJ2-6	CASSLTGLQQGGANVLTF	TGTGCCAGCAGCTTAACGGGACTCCAACAAGGTGGGGCCAACGTCCTGACTTTC
-	medium-sized	TRBV2	TRBJ2-7	CASRTFSSYEQYF	TGTGCCAGCAGGACCTTTAGCTCCTACGAGCAGTACTTC
-	few	TRBV27	TRBJ2-6	CASSFVGWGRGSGANVLTF	TGTGCCAGCAGTTTTGTGGGTTGGGGCAGGGGCTCTGGGGCCAACGTCCTGACTTTC
TRBD1	few	TRBV11-2	TRBJ1-3	CASSSWTGRNTIYF	TGTGCCAGCAGCTCCTGGACAGGGAGAAACACCATATATTTT
TRBD1	many	TRBV23-1	TRBJ1-2	CASSQYRDRACNYGYTF	TGCGCCAGCAGTCAATATCGGGACAGAGCCTGTAACTATGGCTACACCTTC
TRBD1	many	TRBV25-1	TRBJ2-2	CATRTGSNTGELFF	TGTGCCACCCGGACAGGGAGTAACACCGGGGAGCTGTTTTTT
-	-	TRBV10-2	TRBJ1-4	CASSVRQLGEKLFF	TGCGCCAGCAGCGTAAGACAGTTGGGAGAAAAACTGTTTTTT
-	few	TRBV7-2	TRBJ2-5	CASSLVSGLGVRTQYF	TGTGCCAGCAGCTTAGTATCAGGGCTGGGGGTGAGGACCCAGTACTTC
TRBD1	-	TRBV2	TRBJ1-5	CASRVPGTGSNQPQHF	TGTGCCAGCAGGGTGCCCGGGACAGGGAGCAATCAGCCCCAGCATTTT
-	many	TRBV6-4	TRBJ2-1	CARNTRVPYNEQFF	TGTGCCAGAAATACCAGGGTTCCCTACAATGAGCAGTTCTTC
-	few	TRBV19	TRBJ1-2	CASSGPLNYGYTF	TGTGCCAGTAGTGGCCCCCTTAACTATGGCTACACCTTC
TRBD2	-	TRBV25-1	TRBJ2-4	CASSDAGGPQNIQYF	TGTGCCAGCAGTGACGCGGGAGGGCCACAAAACATTCAGTACTTC
TRBD2	-	TRBV7-2	TRBJ2-5	CASSISGGPGETQYF	TGTGCCAGCAGCATCTCGGGAGGGCCGGGGGAGACCCAGTACTTC
-	many	TRBV7-2	TRBJ2-2	CASSFRVSTGELFF	TGTGCCAGCAGCTTCCGGGTCTCCACCGGGGAGCTGTTTTTT
-	few	TRBV11-2	TRBJ2-3	CASSPLAVGPADTQYF	TGTGCCAGCAGCCCACTGGCGGTGGGGCCCGCAGATACGCAGTATTTT
TRBD2	few	TRBV6-5	TRBJ2-2	CATRKTTGGIGELFF	TGTGCCACTCGGAAGACTACGGGGGGTATCGGGGAGCTGTTTTTT
-	-	TRBV9	TRBJ2-7	CASSSAGDEQYF	TGTGCCAGCAGTTCTGCAGGAGACGAGCAGTACTTC
-	-	TRBV27	TRBJ2-5	CASSHYRESQETQYF	TGTGCCAGCAGTCACTACCGGGAGAGCCAAGAGACCCAGTACTTC
-	few	TRBV28	TRBJ1-1	CASSPVQGVRNTEAFF	TGTGCCAGCAGTCCCGTTCAGGGAGTCCGTAACACTGAAGCTTTCTTT
TRBD1	-	TRBV7-3	TRBJ2-3	CASSLVQGAADTQYF	TGTGCCAGCAGCTTAGTTCAGGGGGCGGCAGATACGCAGTATTTT
-	-	TRBV7-6	TRBJ1-1	CASSRRGDTEAFF	TGTGCCAGCAGCCGCCGGGGGGACACTGAAGCTTTCTTT
TRBD1	few	TRBV7-2	TRBJ2-7	CASSLGTGDTNEQYF	TGTGCCAGCAGCCTCGGGACAGGGGATACCAACGAGCAGTACTTC
-	few	TRBV5-4	TRBJ1-1	CASQQDLGTEAFF	TGTGCCAGCCAGCAGGATTTAGGGACTGAAGCTTTCTTT
-	-	TRBV11-2	TRBJ2-6	CASSQSGRMTGANVLTF	TGTGCCAGCAGTCAATCGGGACGTATGACTGGGGCCAACGTCCTGACTTTC
-	-	TRBV6-6	TRBJ2-3	CAIRPGPYRDTQYF	TGTGCCATCAGACCGGGACCTTATAGGGATACGCAGTATTTT
TRBD1	few	TRBV4-2	TRBJ2-2	CASSQASGTGGGGELFF	TGTGCCAGCAGCCAAGCCTCCGGGACAGGGGGTGGCGGGGAGCTGTTTTTT
TRBD1	-	TRBV7-9	TRBJ2-5	CANGGQGLGETQYF	TGTGCCAACGGGGGACAGGGACTTGGAGAGACCCAGTACTTC
TRBD1	few	TRBV6-1	TRBJ2-1	CASSHGQGQFF	TGTGCCAGCAGTCACGGACAGGGGCAGTTCTTC
TRBD1	-	TRBV6-5	TRBJ2-5	CASSSPGQAPQETQYF	TGTGCCAGCAGTTCCCCGGGACAGGCCCCTCAAGAGACCCAGTACTTC
TRBD1	many	TRBV5-4	TRBJ1-4	CASSPGGGSLGEKLFF	TGTGCCAGCAGTCCAGGGGGCGGATCCCTTGGGGAAAAACTGTTTTTT
-	-	TRBV7-9	TRBJ2-4	CASSLDPTRGNIQYF	TGTGCCAGCAGCTTAGATCCAACCCGAGGGAACATTCAGTACTTC
-	few	TRBV5-6	TRBJ2-2	CASSFGEGNTGELFF	TGTGCCAGCAGCTTCGGAGAGGGGAACACCGGGGAGCTGTTTTTT
-	-	TRBV5-1	TRBJ2-2	CASSPEGSGGELFF	TGCGCCAGCAGCCCTGAGGGGTCCGGCGGGGAGCTGTTTTTT